These 28 T cell receptor beta chains were sequenced from one sample in a study of blood T cell repertoires in COVID-19. Profiling relied on immunoSEQ multiplex PCR, and the TCRdb table lists in-frame clones only, not all of them. Seen here are 230,000 or so clones, 88% observed once, and the top ten hold just over 2.5%. Sequenced sample: PBMCs or T cells enriched from blood (not recorded which). These receptors were obtained from a woman in her twenties or thirties who had recovered from COVID-19.

The chain is built from TRBV4-2 and TRBJ2-1, with 8 positions matching TRBD2. CDR1 and CDR2 (germline): LGHNA, YNFKEQ. With V trimmed by 4 bases and J by 5 bases, 4 bases remained unmatched. This CDR3 spans 14 amino acids. CDR3 amino acids: CASSPGTSNNEQFF. In DNA form, the CDR3 reads TGTGCCAGCAGCCCCGGGACTAGTAACAATGAGCAGTTCTTC.

V is TRBV9 and J is TRBJ1-2; 11 bases agree with TRBD1. J lost 6 bases, V lost 4 bases, and 8 bases had no gene match. Looked up from germline, CDR1 is SGDLS and CDR2 is YYNGEE. The CDR3 is made up of 15 amino acids. In DNA form, the CDR3 reads TGTGCCAGCAGCCCTACCGGGACAGGGGGTAATGGCTACACCTTC. The encoded protein is CASSPTGTGGNGYTF.

This chain uses TRBV7-8 with TRBJ1-2; no reliable D call. V gave up 4 bases and J gave up 5 bases, with 17 bases separating them. Germline CDR1 reads SGHVS; CDR2 reads FQNEAQ. The CDR3 runs 15 residues. In DNA, the CDR3 is TGTGCCAGCAGCTCCGATTCAATTGACGGGTATGGCTACACCTTC. Translating it yields CASSSDSIDGYGYTF.

The chain carries TRBV5-3 and TRBJ2-7, with 12 nucleotides matching TRBD1. Being an ORF, TRBV5-3 has a function that is uncertain. The V and J ends lost 4 bases and 6 bases, in that order; junction bases with no gene match: 11. This CDR3 is 16 amino acids long. The DNA for the CDR3 is TGTGCCAGAAGCGAGTATGCCCGGGACAGGGGGCGCGAGCAGTACTTC. Amino acid sequence: CARSEYARDRGREQYF.

The chain uses TRBV12-3 or TRBV12-4 and TRBJ2-7, with D tentatively TRBD1 (6 bases). V was clipped by 5 bases and J by 7 bases, with 12 bases between them. The CDR3 spans 12 residues. CDR3 region: CASSKTGEEQYF. CDR3 DNA sequence: TGTGCCAGCAGTAAGACAGGTGAGGAGCAGTACTTC.

The V gene is TRBV12-3 or TRBV12-4, the J gene TRBJ1-5; D call uncertain. Trimming removed 4 bases from V and 6 bases from J, with 7 bases in between. CDR3 length: 12 residues. The CDR3 coding sequence is TGTGCCAGCAGTTCGCCCGGTCAGCCCCAGCATTTT. Its protein is CASSSPGQPQHF.

The J gene is TRBJ1-1, the V gene TRBV19; a weak D match, TRBD1 (5 bases). The CDR3 length is 15 residues. The germline V gene encodes CDR1 LNHDA and CDR2 SQIVND (reference sequence). Trimming removed 5 bases from V and 3 bases from J, with 16 bases in between. The CDR3 DNA reads as TGTGCCAGTAGTCCTTTGCAGGGTCGGGACACTGAAGCTTTCTTT. Protein sequence: CASSPLQGRDTEAFF.

Remarks on this clone: The same CDR3 also results from other DNA sequences found in this sample. The chain combines TRBV5-1 with TRBJ1-5; D might be TRBD1 (5 bases). The V gene's germline CDR1 is SGHRS and CDR2 YFSETQ. The V end was cut by 0 bases, the J end by 0 bases, with 13 bases between. The CDR3 spans 17 residues. The CDR3 coding sequence is TGCGCCAGCAGCTTGGGGGGGACTGACTATAGCAATCAGCCCCAGCATTTT. This codes for CASSLGGTDYSNQPQHF. The whole variable domain, remainder taken from reference TRBV5-1 and TRBJ1-5, is KAGVTQTPRYLIKTRGQQVTLSCSPISGHRSVSWYQQTPGQGLQFLFEYFSETQRNKGNFPGRFSGRQFSNSRSEMNVSTLELGDSALYLCASSLGGTDYSNQPQHFGDGTRLSIL.

The chain is built from TRBV27 and TRBJ2-2, with D tentatively TRBD1 (6 bases). Germline assignment: CDR1 MNHEY and CDR2 SMNVEV (reference sequence). The germline V and J ends were trimmed by 5 bases and 0 bases, with 13 bases remaining between them. The CDR3 covers 16 residues. This CDR3 reads CASSPRGHTNTGELFF. The DNA for the CDR3 is TGTGCCAGCAGTCCTCGGGGACACACGAACACCGGGGAGCTGTTTTTT.

The count of this clone is one. The chain couples TRBV5-1 to TRBJ2-3; 7 bases match TRBD1. The trim removed 6 bases at V and 1 base at J, leaving 5 bases unmatched. Germline V gene data show CDR1 as SGHRS and CDR2 as YFSETQ. This CDR3 has 14 residues. The CDR3 coding sequence is TGCGCCAGCACCTTCGGGACAGGCACAGATACGCAGTATTTT. Protein product: CASTFGTGTDTQYF. Full variable domain (outside the CDR3, taken from reference TRBV5-1 and TRBJ2-3): KAGVTQTPRYLIKTRGQQVTLSCSPISGHRSVSWYQQTPGQGLQFLFEYFSETQRNKGNFPGRFSGRQFSNSRSEMNVSTLELGDSALYLCASTFGTGTDTQYFGPGTRLTVL.

This clone was detected once. The chain is built from TRBV7-2 and TRBJ1-2; maybe TRBD1 (6 bases). Germline lookup yields CDR1 SGHTA and CDR2 FQGNSA. The CDR3 contains 15 residues. V was shortened by 3 bases and J by 4 bases, with 15 bases between the two germline ends. The chain's CDR3 is CASSLGQGHSYGYTF. The CDR3 nucleotides read TGTGCCAGCAGCTTGGGGCAGGGGCATAGCTATGGCTACACCTTC.

V gene TRBV19 combines with J gene TRBJ1-6; D is unresolved. This CDR3 contains 12 residues. Trimming removed 9 bases at V and 10 bases at J, with 13 bases between. The germline V gene encodes CDR1 LNHDA and CDR2 SQIVND (reference sequence). The CDR3 sequence is CASQPPGSPLHF. CDR3 in DNA: TGTGCCAGCCAACCCCCGGGGTCACCCCTCCACTTT. Supplemented by reference TRBV19 and TRBJ1-6, the full variable domain reads DGGITQSPKYLFRKEGQNVTLSCEQNLNHDAMYWYRQDPGQGLRLIYYSQIVNDFQKGDIAEGYSVSREKKESFPLTVTSAQKNPTAFYLCASQPPGSPLHFGNGTRLTVT.

The chain combines TRBV29-1 with TRBJ1-1; D is possibly TRBD1 (5 bases). Trimming took off 3 bases at V and 0 bases at J, with 8 bases between the two ends. The CDR3 consists of 13 residues. From germline, CDR1 is SQVTM and CDR2 ANQGSEA. CDR3 residues: CSVDDRLNTEAFF. As DNA, the CDR3 is TGCAGCGTTGATGACAGACTGAACACTGAAGCTTTCTTT.

As DNA, the CDR3 is TGTGCCAGCAGACAGACAGGGTTCACTGAAGCTTTCTTT. It codes for CASRQTGFTEAFF. The chain couples TRBV7-9 to TRBJ1-1; 7 nucleotides agree with TRBD1. Per germline, CDR1 SEHNR and CDR2 FQNEAQ (reference sequence). The V and J ends lost 6 bases and 4 bases, in that order; junction bases with no gene match: 5. The CDR3 extends over 13 amino acids.

The chain couples TRBV9 to TRBJ1-2; D is uncertain. The CDR3 is 17 residues long. Germline CDR1 SGDLS, CDR2 YYNGEE. V was pared by 0 bases and J by 3 bases, with 18 bases between. The CDR3 DNA follows: TGTGCCAGCAGCGTAGTTGGGAGATCGGAAGTCGACTATGGCTACACCTTC. Residues: CASSVVGRSEVDYGYTF.

A single count supports this clone. The sample has other DNA sequences that encode this CDR3 too. The V and J genes are TRBV4-3 and TRBJ1-2; 9 nucleotides agree with TRBD1. This CDR3 is 14 amino acids long. Per germline, CDR1 LGHNA and CDR2 YSLEER. The V segment lost 3 bases and the J segment 2 bases; nucleotides outside the gene matches: 1. The CDR3 DNA sequence: TGCGCCAGCAGCCAGGACAGGGGAAACTATGGCTACACCTTC. This encodes CASSQDRGNYGYTF.

The gene calls are TRBV7-2 and TRBJ2-1, with a weak D call TRBD2 (6 bases). The CDR3 length is 16 residues. From germline, CDR1 is SGHTA and CDR2 FQGNSA. V was clipped by 1 base and J by 5 bases, with 15 bases between them. The CDR3 spells CASSLVLRGADNEQFF. DNA for the CDR3: TGTGCCAGCAGCTTAGTACTTCGCGGGGCAGACAATGAGCAGTTCTTC.

The rearrangement joins TRBV5-4 to TRBJ2-3; D possibly corresponds to TRBD1 (6 bases). Germline V gene data show CDR1 as SGHNT and CDR2 as YYREEE (reference sequence). Between the trimmed V and J ends, which lost 2 bases and 5 bases, there was a span of 15 bases. The CDR3 sequence is 15 residues long. The CDR3 DNA follows: TGTGCCAGCAGCTTTCGTGGGGGCAAGGGAGATACGCAGTATTTT. Translating it yields CASSFRGGKGDTQYF.

The rearrangement uses TRBV7-9 and TRBJ1-3, with 7 positions matching TRBD1. The CDR3 covers 18 residues. Germline V gives CDR1 SEHNR, CDR2 FQNEAQ (reference sequence). V was clipped by 4 bases and J by 0 bases; unmatched bases: 12. CDR3 loop: CASSSSPGQPISGNTIYF. CDR3 nucleotide sequence: TGTGCCAGCAGCTCGAGTCCGGGACAGCCTATCTCTGGAAACACCATATATTTT.

This chain uses TRBV27 with TRBJ2-7; no clear D. Per germline, CDR1 MNHEY and CDR2 SMNVEV (reference sequence). V was clipped by 3 bases and J by 3 bases, with 12 bases between them. The length of the CDR3 is 14 residues. In nucleotides, the CDR3 is TGTGCCAGCAGTTTGTCCGGTCGGAGCTACGAGCAGTACTTC. This encodes CASSLSGRSYEQYF.

This clone was detected once. This rearrangement joins TRBV5-5 to TRBJ1-6; 7 nucleotides line up with TRBD1. The germline CDR1 and CDR2 sequences are SGHKS and YYEKEE (reference sequence). The CDR3 consists of 17 residues. The V and J ends lost 0 bases and 5 bases, in that order; junction bases with no gene match: 8. CDR3 sequence: CASSLGVAGQNNSPLHF. CDR3 coding DNA: TGTGCCAGCAGCTTGGGGGTTGCGGGACAGAATAATTCACCCCTCCACTTT. Combining the CDR3 with reference TRBV5-5 and TRBJ1-6 gives the whole variable domain DAGVTQSPTHLIKTRGQQVTLRCSPISGHKSVSWYQQVLGQGPQFIFQYYEKEERGRGNFPDRFSARQFPNYSSELNVNALLLGDSALYLCASSLGVAGQNNSPLHFGNGTRLTVT.

The V gene is TRBV7-2, the J gene TRBJ1-1; 7 nucleotides agree with TRBD1. This CDR3 comprises 14 residues. V lost 5 bases to trimming and J lost 10 bases; unmatched junction nucleotides: 13. From germline, CDR1 is SGHTA and CDR2 FQGNSA. CDR3 sequence reads: CASSMGTGAAGAFF. CDR3 nucleotide sequence: TGTGCCAGCAGCATGGGAACAGGGGCAGCGGGAGCTTTCTTT.

The rearrangement uses TRBV7-9 and TRBJ2-7, with D perhaps TRBD2 (5 bases). Per the germline V gene, CDR1 is SEHNR and CDR2 is FQNEAQ (reference sequence). The CDR3 runs 14 residues. V lost 4 bases and J lost 0, with 10 bases in between. Here the CDR3 DNA reads TGTGCCAGCAGCTCCACCGGACTCTCCTACGAGCAGTACTTC. Translating it yields CASSSTGLSYEQYF.

The chain combines TRBV7-9 with TRBJ2-2; unclear D gene. CDR3 length: 15 amino acids. Trimming shortened V by 5 bases and J by 3 bases, and 13 bases separated the two germline ends. Germline V gene data show CDR1 as SEHNR and CDR2 as FQNEAQ (reference sequence). CDR3 coding DNA: TGTGCCAGCAGCCATGAAAACAGTTACACCGGGGAGCTGTTTTTT. Protein product: CASSHENSYTGELFF. The full variable domain, completed using reference TRBV7-9 and TRBJ2-2, is DTGVSQNPRHKITKRGQNVTFRCDPISEHNRLYWYRQTLGQGPEFLTYFQNEAQLEKSRLLSDRFSAERPKGSFSTLEIQRTEQGDSAMYLCASSHENSYTGELFFGEGSRLTVL.

The V gene is TRBV9, the J gene TRBJ2-3, with TRBD2 matching 12 bases. Germline values: CDR1 SGDLS, CDR2 YYNGEE. V was pared by 0 bases and J by 1 base, with 6 bases of the junction left unmatched. CDR3 length equals 18 residues. This chain's CDR3 is CASSVAGSSGGGTDTQYF. The CDR3 DNA follows: TGTGCCAGCAGCGTAGCAGGGTCTAGCGGGGGGGGCACAGATACGCAGTATTTT.

The chain employs TRBV6-1 and TRBJ2-5; D unclear. The germline V gene has CDR1 MNHNS and CDR2 SASEGT. The length of the CDR3 is 16 residues. Between the trimmed V and J ends, which lost 2 bases and 1 base, there was a span of 14 bases. The CDR3 here is CASSEPGLPLQETQYF. The CDR3 DNA sequence: TGTGCCAGCAGTGAACCAGGCCTCCCCCTCCAAGAGACCCAGTACTTC.

There are a few counts of this clone. The V call is TRBV6-5, the J call TRBJ1-1, with D possibly TRBD1 on 6 matching bases. V lost 6 bases, J lost 7 bases, and 21 bases lay in between. From germline, CDR1 is MNHEY and CDR2 SVGAGI. The CDR3 has 15 amino acids. DNA for the CDR3: TGTGCCAGCAGCACTACAGGGTTTTCGGCAATTGAAGCTTTCTTT. This translates into CASSTTGFSAIEAFF.

The chain couples TRBV19 to TRBJ2-7, with D possibly matching TRBD1 (6 bases). The CDR3 spans 15 residues. Trimming left V 1 base short and J 0 bases short, with 10 bases between. Germline V gene sequence: CDR1 LNHDA, CDR2 SQIVND (reference sequence). CDR3 sequence reads: CASSIGQGSSYEQYF. CDR3 nucleotides: TGTGCCAGTAGTATAGGGCAGGGGTCCTCCTACGAGCAGTACTTC.